This T cell receptor beta chain was found in a study of shared clonotypes between healthy human individuals. Each donor was a Caucasian adult residing in Nashville, Tennessee. Germline trimming cut 0 bases from V and 0 bases from J; bases unmatched to any gene: 12. Germline-derived CDR1 and CDR2 are SGHRS and YFSETQ. This CDR3 contains 21 residues. The method was immunoSEQ multiplex PCR; TCRdb's version includes in-frame clones alone and lacks a portion of them. The sample has 1.6 million or so clones, about 98.5% seen once; the top ten hold 0.36%. The sequence was collected from a young man in good health. The genes are TRBV5-1 and TRBJ2-1; TRBD2 agrees at 13 bases. The specimen was naive CD4+ T cells sorted from blood. Subset meaning: CD45RA+ positively selected. CDR3 sequence reads: CASSLAIPGLAGPSSYNEQFF. The CDR3 nucleotides read TGCGCCAGCAGCTTGGCGATACCGGGACTAGCGGGACCGAGCTCCTACAATGAGCAGTTCTTC.